These T cell receptor beta chains were read from a single sample in a study of blood T cell repertoires in COVID-19. Repertoires were generated with immunoSEQ multiplex PCR, while TCRdb's copy carries only in-frame clones and drops some. In the table there are about 370,000 clones, around 87% of which are singletons. The sample consisted of peripheral blood. Receptors originate from a woman under 40 with COVID-19, enrolled during active disease. Both conserved end residues are part of each CDR3. A D gene is named only where the DNA matches it firmly. Expanded clones are given a class, and other clones once, few, many or no size at all.

clone_size | j_call | v_call | d_call | cdr3_aa | cdr3_nt
once | TRBJ1-2 | TRBV15 | . | CATSRDRGMGYGYTF | TGTGCCACCAGCAGAGATCGGGGGATGGGGTATGGCTACACCTTC
. | TRBJ1-6 | TRBV30 | TRBD1 | CAWSVTGVNSPLHF | TGTGCCTGGAGCGTGACAGGGGTGAATTCACCCCTCCACTTT
. | TRBJ1-3 | TRBV6-6 | TRBD1 | CASGQGATGNTIYF | TGTGCCAGCGGACAGGGGGCAACTGGAAACACCATATATTTT
. | TRBJ1-4 | TRBV19 | . | CASSILNPGAYEKLFF | TGTGCCAGTAGTATCCTGAATCCAGGGGCATATGAAAAACTGTTTTTT
once | TRBJ2-3 | TRBV29-1 | TRBD2 | CSVDSGLAGEFTDTQYF | TGCAGCGTTGATTCCGGACTAGCGGGAGAGTTCACAGATACGCAGTATTTT
. | TRBJ2-7 | TRBV6-5 | . | CASSFGRRSSYEQYF | TGTGCCAGCAGTTTCGGGCGGAGGTCCTCCTACGAGCAGTACTTC
. | TRBJ2-1 | TRBV11-3 | TRBD2 | CASSPDGGYDEQFF | TGTGCCAGCAGCCCCGACGGGGGGTATGATGAGCAGTTCTTC
. | TRBJ1-6 | TRBV2 | . | CASSSYIGVINPLHF | TGTGCCAGCAGTTCGTACATCGGAGTGATTAATCCCCTCCACTTT
few | TRBJ1-6 | TRBV28 | TRBD1 | CASRRTGENSPLHF | TGTGCCAGCAGGCGGACAGGGGAAAATTCACCCCTCCACTTT
. | TRBJ2-5 | TRBV18 | . | CASSPNTQETQYF | TGTGCCAGCTCACCTAACACCCAAGAGACCCAGTACTTC